This T cell receptor (beta chain) was sequenced in a study of cytomegalovirus exposure and HLA in healthy donors. Study findings and constraints: Several of the most significant clusters appeared linked to common viral pathogens, based on a later analysis. Later analysis reportedly placed an Asian-associated ancestry cluster below the approximately 700-donor mean in N-insertions.

There were likely unrecorded immune exposures, though donors were nominally healthy when sampled. A note on this clone: Its cognate antigen is unknown.

The PCR employed 60 Vbeta primers together with 13 Jbeta primers. Assay used: immunoSEQ multiplex PCR; TCRdb lists only in-frame clones, some missing. The data contain approximately 120,000 clones, less than 90% of them singletons. V lost 0 bases, J lost 6 bases, and 7 bases lay in between. The CDR3 covers 12 residues. The germline V gene has CDR1 SGHNT and CDR2 YYREEE (reference sequence). V and J are TRBV5-4 and TRBJ2-7, with D perhaps matching TRBD1 (6 bases). This receptor was obtained from a man younger than 35 in good health and CMV-seropositive. The sequenced material came from PBMCs. As DNA, the CDR3 is TGTGCCAGCAGCTTGGGACAGGTCGAGCAGTACTTC. It specifies CASSLGQVEQYF.